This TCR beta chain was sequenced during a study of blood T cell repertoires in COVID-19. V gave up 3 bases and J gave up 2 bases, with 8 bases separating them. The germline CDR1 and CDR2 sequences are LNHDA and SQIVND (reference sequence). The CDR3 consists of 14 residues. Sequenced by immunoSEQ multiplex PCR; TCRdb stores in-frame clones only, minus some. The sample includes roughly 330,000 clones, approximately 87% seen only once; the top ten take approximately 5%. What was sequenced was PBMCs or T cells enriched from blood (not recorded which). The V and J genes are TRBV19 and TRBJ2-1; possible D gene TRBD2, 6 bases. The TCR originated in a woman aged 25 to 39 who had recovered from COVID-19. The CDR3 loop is CASSMGLTYNEQFF. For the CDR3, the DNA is TGTGCCAGTAGTATGGGACTTACCTACAATGAGCAGTTCTTC.